The rows below give T cell receptor beta chains drawn from one sample of a study of T cell responses to AZD1222 COVID-19 vaccine. Generated by immunoSEQ multiplex PCR, the TCRdb table keeps only in-frame clones and is missing some. Among roughly 76,000 clones listed, 75% to 90% were seen once. The material sequenced was peripheral blood, taken on day 0 of AZD1222 vaccination. These receptors originate from an adult in good health. The conserved cysteine and the conserved F or W are not part of the CDR3 here. Size values are once, few and many counts, or a class for expanded clones, and some rows have none.

j_call | clone_size | v_call | cdr3_aa
TRBJ1-6 | NA | TRBV7-2 | ASSQWGGRTYNSPLH
TRBJ1-1 | NA | TRBV7-2 | ASSQIPGRNTEAF
TRBJ1-1 | NA | TRBV28 | ASSLNKVNTEAF
TRBJ1-2 | NA | TRBV27 | ASSLAGTGGGYT
TRBJ2-3 | NA | TRBV18 | ASSTDRANTQY
TRBJ1-2 | NA | TRBV9 | ASSPRTDGYT
TRBJ1-1 | NA | TRBV29-1 | SVVVNTEAF
TRBJ2-3 | NA | TRBV5-1 | ASSLAAGGGTDTQY
TRBJ2-7 | NA | TRBV28 | ASNLRDPHEQY
TRBJ2-2 | few | TRBV6-5 | ASRGTGRTGELF
TRBJ2-5 | NA | TRBV27 | ASRTGLLPEIGTQY
TRBJ1-3 | NA | TRBV28 | ASSFWGSQSSGNTIY
TRBJ2-5 | NA | TRBV2 | ASSVGTGAQETQY
TRBJ2-3 | NA | TRBV7-3 | ASSPQRGARADTQY
TRBJ1-1 | NA | TRBV9 | ASSAGPLNTEAF
TRBJ2-2 | once | TRBV19 | ASIRYGSTGELF
TRBJ2-7 | few | TRBV5-4 | ASSLGVLAGSYEQY
TRBJ1-6 | NA | TRBV18 | ASSPIKDARSPLH
TRBJ1-4 | NA | TRBV5-1 | ASSRDTDNEKLF
TRBJ2-2 | NA | TRBV30 | AWSALGAANTGELF
TRBJ2-2 | NA | TRBV29-1 | SVSTGGGTGELF
TRBJ2-7 | NA | TRBV5-5 | ASSRGRGDRPYEQY
TRBJ1-1 | NA | TRBV19 | ASKRDPNTEAF
TRBJ1-4 | NA | TRBV7-2 | ASSIERGKGEKLF
TRBJ2-2 | NA | TRBV15 | ATSRDRAGGLF
TRBJ1-5 | NA | TRBV10-2 | AIGGDGNQPQH
TRBJ1-4 | few | TRBV18 | ASSPSTGNGEKLF
TRBJ1-2 | NA | TRBV18 | ASSSSDRTKGYT
TRBJ2-1 | NA | TRBV6-4 | ASSEQAGPDNEQF
TRBJ2-7 | few | TRBV18 | ASSPTQELKQY